The clone carrying this TCR beta chain was counted only a few times. As yet, its antigen is unknown. This sample was included in a study of beta chain features in type 1 diabetes. Study-level points and caveats: TCRB CDR3s were moderately but significantly shorter in Type 1 diabetes patients in all four CD4+ subsets. TCRB rearrangement may or may not be influenced by HLA type; here this remained unresolved.

The CDR3 consists of 15 residues. The germline V gene encodes CDR1 SGHRS and CDR2 YFSETQ. V was trimmed by 0 bases and J by 5 bases, leaving 15 bases between them. Investigators reverse transcribed all isolated RNA, so they sequenced expressed TCRB transcripts. Generated by immunoSEQ multiplex PCR, the TCRdb table keeps only in-frame clones and is missing some. The sample shows roughly 700,000 clones, roughly 13% of them seen only once. Material: naive CD4+ T cells from blood. The source is a man aged 18 to 35 with type 1 diabetes. This chain connects TRBV5-1 to TRBJ2-7; D may be TRBD1 or TRBD2 (5 bases each). CDR3: CASSLVAGSSHEQYF. CDR3 nucleotide sequence: TGCGCCAGCAGCTTGGTAGCAGGGAGTTCCCACGAGCAGTACTTC.